Sequencing of this T cell receptor beta chain was carried out in a study of blood T cell repertoires in COVID-19 (TCRdb year 2020). Study-level background: Samples from collaborators originated in the United States, Italy and Spain and spanned both the acute and convalescent phases of COVID-19. A freely available public database, intended as a resource for researchers studying the immune response to SARS-CoV-2, is where the repertoires were released. Subjects who had been exposed to COVID-19, were actively infected with it, or had recovered from it provided the deeply sampled blood TCRbeta repertoires that made up the dataset. Sample metadata almost always included a de-identified subject ID, COVID-19 status, age in years and sex. Samples were obtained from the ongoing ImmuneRACE study (first 160 participants) and from roughly 1,300 subjects provided by 6 global collaborators. Where available, HLA class I and class II types were taken from metadata supplied by the sample provider and were not determined by assay-based typing. The material from the prospective study consisted of cDNA or gDNA derived from T cells, B-cell-depleted T cells, or PBMCs.

Participants in the prospective study were aged roughly 18 to 100 years, lived in over 20 United States geographic areas, and enrolled through a virtual design. In the prospective study, cohorts were assigned on the basis of participant-reported clinical history obtained from a screening survey and a study questionnaire. Recovered participants in ImmuneRACE Cohort 3 were defined by two consecutive negative NP/OP PCR tests, clearance by a healthcare professional, or resolution of symptoms. Mobile phlebotomists in the prospective study collected whole blood, serum and a nasopharyngeal or oropharyngeal swab from every participant. Prospective study participants could optionally give additional blood draws and questionnaires over an approximately 2-month period. Prospective study blood samples were shipped either frozen or at room temperature before DNA extraction. TCRbeta CDR3 regions were amplified from genomic DNA using the immunoSEQ Assay, a bias-controlled multiplex PCR. Per the source publication's procedure: The number of nucleated cells in each sample was estimated from the amplification of reference gene primers within the assay. To quantify the absolute abundance of each unique TCRbeta CDR3 rearrangement, sequence reads were collapsed and filtered. For each sample, productive Simpson clonality was calculated as the square root of Simpson's diversity index across productive rearrangements. Entries here come from immuneACCESS through TCRdb and include only in-frame sequences with V and J called. Some clones fail to appear in such tables; in the studies checked, an unresolved V gene covers under half of the shortfall, and the cause of the remainder is unknown. The V and J calls and clone size are taken from that table; D and trimming were inferred from the DNA. The sample profile shows roughly 230,000 clones; about 80% of them were found once. The ten biggest clones cover about 3.4% of the sample.

In its sample, this clone was seen once. Its antigen is not yet known. No base-level quality is on record; no much larger clone is a single base apart. What the authors observed across the whole study: The amount of clinical and demographic metadata varied by source and participant and was provided uncurated.

V is trimmed back by 1 base and J by 3 bases, and the junction contains 3 bases that no gene match accounts for. Counted from cysteine to phenylalanine, this CDR3 has 15 amino acids. Only the CDR3 part of the read is kept: 45 bases, read in frame from the first base. CDR1 and CDR2, looked up from the germline V gene (reference sequence), are LNHDA and SQIVND. Sequencing used PBMCs or T cells enriched from blood (not recorded which). The chain couples TRBV19 to TRBJ1-5; TRBD1 agrees with 7 junctional bases. The clonotype originates from a man aged 50 or older who had recovered from COVID-19. The DNA reads TGTGCCAGTAGTATAGTGGGACAGAACAATCAGCCCCAGCATTTT. The translation is CASSIVGQNNQPQHF. Outside the CDR3, residues come from the reference TRBV19 and TRBJ1-5 proteins, so the full variable domain is: DGGITQSPKYLFRKEGQNVTLSCEQNLNHDAMYWYRQDPGQGLRLIYYSQIVNDFQKGDIAEGYSVSREKKESFPLTVTSAQKNPTAFYLCASSIVGQNNQPQHFGDGTRLSIL.